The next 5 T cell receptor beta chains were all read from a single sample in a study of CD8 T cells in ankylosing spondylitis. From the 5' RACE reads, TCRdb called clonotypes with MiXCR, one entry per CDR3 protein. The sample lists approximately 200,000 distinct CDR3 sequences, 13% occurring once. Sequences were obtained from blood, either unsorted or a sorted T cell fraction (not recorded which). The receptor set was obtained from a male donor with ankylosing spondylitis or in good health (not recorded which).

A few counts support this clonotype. The chain's CDR3 is CASSVAGGSDNEQFF. CDR3 in DNA: TGTGCCAGCAGCGTAGCTGGGGGTAGCGACAATGAGCAGTTCTTC. The V gene is TRBV9, the J gene TRBJ2-1; the D call may be TRBD1 or TRBD2 (5 bases each). Trimming stripped 0 bases from V and 5 bases from J, with 12 bases between. The CDR3 has 15 amino acids. Looked up from germline, CDR1 is SGDLS and CDR2 is YYNGEE.

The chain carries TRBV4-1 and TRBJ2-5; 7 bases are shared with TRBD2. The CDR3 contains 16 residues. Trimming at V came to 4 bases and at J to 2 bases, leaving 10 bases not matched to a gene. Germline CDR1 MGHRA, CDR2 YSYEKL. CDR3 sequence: CASSPGHSGGQETQYF. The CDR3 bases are TGCGCCAGCAGCCCCGGGCATTCGGGAGGTCAAGAGACCCAGTACTTC.

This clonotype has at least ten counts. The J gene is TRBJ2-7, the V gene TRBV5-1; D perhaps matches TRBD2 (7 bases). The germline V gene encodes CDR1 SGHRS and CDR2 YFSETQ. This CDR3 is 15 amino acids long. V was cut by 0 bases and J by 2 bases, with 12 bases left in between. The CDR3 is CASSLAEGGTYEQYF. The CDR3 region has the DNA TGCGCCAGCAGCTTGGCCGAGGGGGGGACCTACGAGCAGTACTTC.

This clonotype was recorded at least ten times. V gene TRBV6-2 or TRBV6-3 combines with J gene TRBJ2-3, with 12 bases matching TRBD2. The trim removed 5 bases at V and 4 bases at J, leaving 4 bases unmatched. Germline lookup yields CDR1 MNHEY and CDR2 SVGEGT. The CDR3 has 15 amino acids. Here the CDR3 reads CASSRTSGEADTQYF. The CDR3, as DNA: TGTGCCAGCAGTCGGACTAGCGGGGAGGCAGATACGCAGTATTTT.

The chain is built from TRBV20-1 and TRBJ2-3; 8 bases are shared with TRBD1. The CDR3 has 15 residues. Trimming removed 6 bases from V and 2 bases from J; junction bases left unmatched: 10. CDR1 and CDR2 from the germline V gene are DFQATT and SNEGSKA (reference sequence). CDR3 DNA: TGCAGTGCCGACCAGACAGGGGAGGTCACAGATACGCAGTATTTT. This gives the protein CSADQTGEVTDTQYF.